The present TCR beta chain was sequenced within a study of cytomegalovirus exposure and HLA in healthy donors. Study-level information: The same platform used for the roughly 650 first-cohort repertoires was also used for the 90 to 150 validation repertoires, as a later analysis reported.

The CDR3 spans 15 residues. Germline V gives CDR1 SGHDT, CDR2 YYEEEE. Between the trimmed V and J ends, which lost 0 bases and 10 bases, there was a span of 14 bases. Produced via immunoSEQ multiplex PCR; TCRdb's table is partial and in-frame only. Here the sample spans 95,000 to 150,000 clones, about 83% being singletons. The specimen was PBMCs. The TCR comes from a woman younger than 45 in good health and CMV-seronegative. The chain is built from TRBV5-6 and TRBJ1-6, with no clear D. In nucleotides, the CDR3 is TGTGCCAGCAGCTTGGCCAAACAGCTGCGATCACCCCTCCACTTT. This translates into CASSLAKQLRSPLHF.